These 15 T cell receptor beta chains were all obtained from the same sample, sequenced in a study of blood T cell repertoires in COVID-19. The data were produced by immunoSEQ multiplex PCR, yet TCRdb's version contains in-frame clones alone and is incomplete. The top ten clones hold approximately 16% of a sample with approximately 220,000 clones, roughly 89% of them seen once. The sequencing sample was made of PBMCs or T cells enriched from blood (not recorded which). These receptors were collected from a man aged 25 to 40 who had been exposed to COVID-19.

This sequence joins TRBV18 and TRBJ2-7; no reliable D call. Germline V gives CDR1 KGHSH, CDR2 LQKENI. This CDR3 region has 11 residues. V was shortened by 3 bases and J by 7 bases, with 7 bases between the two germline ends. As DNA, the CDR3 is TGTGCCAGCTCACCTGATCAGGAGCAGTACTTC. It encodes CASSPDQEQYF.

The chain joins TRBV7-2 to TRBJ2-1; D ambiguous. Germline CDR1 is SGHTA and CDR2 is FQGNSA. The CDR3 has 15 residues. V lost 1 base and J 4 bases, leaving 11 bases between the germline ends. The CDR3 DNA is TGTGCCAGCAGCTTAGTGGAAACTACATACAATGAGCAGTTCTTC. It yields the protein CASSLVETTYNEQFF.

The rearrangement joins TRBV4-3 to TRBJ1-5; 7 bases are shared with TRBD1. Germline CDR1 and CDR2: LGHNA and YSLEER. This CDR3 is built from 14 residues. V trimming: 3 bases; J trimming: 6 bases; junction bases outside the gene matches: 5. In nucleotides, the CDR3 is TGCGCCAGCAGCCAGTGGGACAGAGGTCAGCCCCAGCATTTT. Translation gives CASSQWDRGQPQHF.

With respect to this clone: The sample has other DNA sequences that encode this CDR3 too. J is TRBJ1-1 and V is TRBV29-1, with D possibly being TRBD1 (5 bases). CDR1 is SQVTM and CDR2 is ANQGSEA in the germline V gene. V gave up 4 bases and J gave up 2 bases, with 11 bases separating them. The CDR3 runs 13 residues. CDR3 sequence (DNA): TGCAGCGTTGCTGGCAGGGCAAACACTGAAGCTTTCTTT. Translated: CSVAGRANTEAFF.

The gene calls are TRBV28 and TRBJ1-3; D not certain. This CDR3 has 12 amino acids. The germline V and J ends were trimmed by 5 bases and 7 bases, with 9 bases remaining between them. Germline V CDR1 and CDR2: MDHEN, SYDVKM. The CDR3 DNA reads as TGTGCCAGCAGTCCCCAACTCAACACCATATATTTT. Protein product: CASSPQLNTIYF.

This CDR3 is CAISERRGHDYGYTF. Written as DNA, the CDR3 is TGTGCCATCAGTGAAAGGAGGGGGCACGACTATGGCTACACCTTC. The chain links TRBV10-3 to TRBJ1-2; 7 bases fit TRBD1. The CDR3 runs to 15 residues. The J segment lost 3 bases and the V segment lost 3 bases, leaving 7 bases of the junction unmatched. Germline values: CDR1 ENHRY, CDR2 SYGVKD.

The chain recombines TRBV3-1 (or the pseudogene TRBV3-2) with TRBJ1-4; TRBD1 might be the D (5 bases). The germline gives CDR1 LGHDT, CDR2 YNNKEL (reference sequence). V gave up 1 base and J gave up 2 bases, with 11 bases separating them. The CDR3 is 16 amino acids. DNA of the CDR3: TGTGCCAGCAGCCAAGTAATGGGGCTTACTAATGAAAAACTGTTTTTT. Protein product: CASSQVMGLTNEKLFF.

The chain recombines TRBV27 with TRBJ2-3; D is unclear. CDR3 length equals 14 residues. With 2 bases removed from V and 3 bases from J, the gap between germline ends came to 9 bases. The germline CDR1 and CDR2 sequences are MNHEY and SMNVEV (reference sequence). The CDR3 loop reads CASSLGFGTDTQYF. Written as DNA, the CDR3 is TGTGCCAGCAGTTTAGGATTCGGGACAGATACGCAGTATTTT.

The chain combines TRBV5-6 with TRBJ1-6, with D unresolved. The germline CDR1 and CDR2 sequences are SGHDT and YYEEEE. This CDR3 is 13 amino acids long. Deletions cut 0 bases from V and 7 bases from J, with 5 bases between. The CDR3 DNA sequence: TGTGCCAGCAGCTTGGAGCCGAATTCACCCCTCCACTTT. Its translation is CASSLEPNSPLHF.

This clone has a handful of counts. The gene calls are TRBV7-9 and TRBJ1-4; TRBD1 might be the D (5 bases). This CDR3 comprises 15 residues. Per germline, CDR1 SEHNR and CDR2 FQNEAQ (reference sequence). V shed 6 bases and J shed 5 bases, with 16 bases lying between them. DNA of the CDR3: TGTGCCAGCAGTTCCTACGACAGCCAAAATGAAAAACTGTTTTTT. As protein: CASSSYDSQNEKLFF.

Here the CDR3 DNA reads TGTGCCAGCAGGATTTCAGGGGGCGCTTATGAAAAACTGTTTTTT. Translation: CASRISGGAYEKLFF. The chain carries TRBV27 and TRBJ1-4, with 8 positions matching TRBD1. This CDR3 is built from 15 residues. V trimming: 6 bases; J trimming: 6 bases; junction bases outside the gene matches: 9. Germline CDR1 and CDR2: MNHEY and SMNVEV (reference sequence). The entire variable domain, with the rest obtained from reference TRBV27 and TRBJ1-4, is as follows: EAQVTQNPRYLITVTGKKLTVTCSQNMNHEYMSWYRQDPGLGLRQIYYSMNVEVTDKGDVPEGYKVSRKEKRNFPLILESPSPNQTSLYFCASRISGGAYEKLFFGSGTQLSVL.

This CDR3 reads CASSQAIYYEQYF. The CDR3 DNA sequence: TGCGCCAGCAGCCAAGCCATCTACTACGAGCAGTACTTC. The chain recombines TRBV4-1 with TRBJ2-7, with unresolved D. CDR1 is MGHRA, CDR2 YSYEKL, per germline. V shed 1 base and J shed 3 bases, with 7 bases lying between them. The CDR3 has 13 amino acids.

Only one count was recorded for this clone. V gene TRBV7-6 combines with J gene TRBJ2-2; D gene ambiguous. In germline, CDR1 is SGHVS, CDR2 FNYEAQ. This CDR3 is 16 amino acids long. V gave up 7 bases and J gave up 0 bases, with 15 bases separating them. The CDR3 protein is CASTLVGTTNTGELFF. The CDR3 bases are TGTGCCAGCACCTTGGTTGGCACAACGAACACCGGGGAGCTGTTTTTT.

The CDR3 DNA reads TGTGCCAGCAGCTTTCACCGTAGCGGGGCCGCCCAAGAGACCCAGTACTTC. It is translated as CASSFHRSGAAQETQYF. This chain uses TRBV7-2 with TRBJ2-5; 8 positions match TRBD2. CDR3 length equals 17 residues. Germline assignment: CDR1 SGHTA and CDR2 FQGNSA. The V gene end was trimmed by 3 bases and the J gene end by 1 base; junction bases not matched to a gene: 10.

The rearrangement links TRBV7-2 to TRBJ1-2; 7 nucleotides line up with TRBD1. The CDR3 is made up of 14 amino acids. CDR1 is SGHTA, CDR2 FQGNSA, per germline. Germline trimming cut 5 bases from V and 5 bases from J; bases unmatched to any gene: 8. CDR3 residues: CASSTGDRGYGYTF. The CDR3 DNA follows: TGTGCCAGCAGCACAGGGGACAGAGGGTATGGCTACACCTTC.